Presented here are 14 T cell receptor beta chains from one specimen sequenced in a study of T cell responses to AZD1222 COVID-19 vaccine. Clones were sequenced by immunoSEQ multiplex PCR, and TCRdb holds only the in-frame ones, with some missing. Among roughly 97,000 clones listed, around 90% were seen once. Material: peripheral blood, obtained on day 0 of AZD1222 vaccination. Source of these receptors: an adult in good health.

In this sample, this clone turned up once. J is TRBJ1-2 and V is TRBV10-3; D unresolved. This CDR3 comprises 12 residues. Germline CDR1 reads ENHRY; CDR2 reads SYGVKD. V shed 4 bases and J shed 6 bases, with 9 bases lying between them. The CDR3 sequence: CAISAGLDGYTF. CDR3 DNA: TGTGCCATCAGTGCAGGATTGGATGGCTACACCTTC.

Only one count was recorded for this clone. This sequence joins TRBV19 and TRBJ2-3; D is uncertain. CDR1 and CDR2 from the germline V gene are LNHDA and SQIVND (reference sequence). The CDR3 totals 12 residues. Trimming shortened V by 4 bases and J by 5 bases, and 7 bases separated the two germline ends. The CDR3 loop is CASSTVGDTQYF. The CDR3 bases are TGTGCCAGTAGTACGGTGGGAGATACGCAGTATTTT.

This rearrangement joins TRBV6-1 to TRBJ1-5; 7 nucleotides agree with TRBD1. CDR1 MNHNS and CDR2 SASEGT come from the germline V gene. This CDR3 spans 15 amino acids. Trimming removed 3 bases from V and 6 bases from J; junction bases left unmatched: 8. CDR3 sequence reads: CASSDSQGEGQPQHF. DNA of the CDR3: TGTGCCAGCAGTGATTCGCAGGGGGAAGGTCAGCCCCAGCATTTT.

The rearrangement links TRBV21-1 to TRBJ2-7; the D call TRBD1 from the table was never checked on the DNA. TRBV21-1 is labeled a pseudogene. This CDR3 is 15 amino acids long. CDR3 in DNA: TGTGCCAGCAGCAAAGCTCCGACAGAAGCTTACGAGCAGTACTTC. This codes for CASSKAPTEAYEQYF.

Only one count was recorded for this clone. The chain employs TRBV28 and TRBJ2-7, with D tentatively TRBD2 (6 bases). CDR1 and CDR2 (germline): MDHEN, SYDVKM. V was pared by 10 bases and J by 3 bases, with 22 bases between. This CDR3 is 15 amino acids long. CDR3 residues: CATSGLPGRYYEQYF. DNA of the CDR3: TGTGCCACCTCGGGACTCCCGGGAAGGTACTACGAGCAGTACTTC.

CDR3 sequence: CASSQETDKNIQYF. CDR3 nucleotides: TGCGCCAGCAGCCAAGAGACAGACAAAAACATTCAGTACTTC. The rearrangement joins TRBV4-3 to TRBJ2-4; a weak D match, TRBD1 (5 bases). Germline V gene sequence: CDR1 LGHNA, CDR2 YSLEER. This CDR3 spans 14 amino acids. V lost 0 bases to trimming and J lost 3 bases, with 6 bases between them.

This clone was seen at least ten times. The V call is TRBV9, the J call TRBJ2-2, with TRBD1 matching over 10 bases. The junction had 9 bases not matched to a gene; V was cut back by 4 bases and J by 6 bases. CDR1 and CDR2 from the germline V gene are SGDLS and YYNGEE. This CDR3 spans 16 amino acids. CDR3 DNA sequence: TGTGCCAGCAGCCCCTGGACAGGGGGGACACCCGGGGAGCTGTTTTTT. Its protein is CASSPWTGGTPGELFF.

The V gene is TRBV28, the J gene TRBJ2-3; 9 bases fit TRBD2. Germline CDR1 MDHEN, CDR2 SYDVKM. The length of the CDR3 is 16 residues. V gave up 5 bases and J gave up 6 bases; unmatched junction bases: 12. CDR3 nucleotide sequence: TGTGCCAGCAGTATCTCGGGACTAGCCCCTGGGGATACGCAGTATTTT. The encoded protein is CASSISGLAPGDTQYF.

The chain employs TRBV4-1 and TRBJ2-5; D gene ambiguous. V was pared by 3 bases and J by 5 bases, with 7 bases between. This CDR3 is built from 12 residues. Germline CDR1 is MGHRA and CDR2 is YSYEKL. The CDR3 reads CASSHGIETQYF. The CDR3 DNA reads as TGCGCCAGCAGCCATGGGATCGAGACCCAGTACTTC.

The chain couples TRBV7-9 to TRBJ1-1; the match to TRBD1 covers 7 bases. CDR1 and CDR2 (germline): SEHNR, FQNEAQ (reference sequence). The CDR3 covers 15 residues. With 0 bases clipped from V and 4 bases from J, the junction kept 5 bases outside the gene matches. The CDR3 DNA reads TGTGCCAGCAGCTTAGCGGTCGGGACAGTCACTGAAGCTTTCTTT. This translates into CASSLAVGTVTEAFF. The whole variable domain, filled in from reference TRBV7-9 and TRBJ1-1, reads DTGVSQNPRHKITKRGQNVTFRCDPISEHNRLYWYRQTLGQGPEFLTYFQNEAQLEKSRLLSDRFSAERPKGSFSTLEIQRTEQGDSAMYLCASSLAVGTVTEAFFGQGTRLTVV.

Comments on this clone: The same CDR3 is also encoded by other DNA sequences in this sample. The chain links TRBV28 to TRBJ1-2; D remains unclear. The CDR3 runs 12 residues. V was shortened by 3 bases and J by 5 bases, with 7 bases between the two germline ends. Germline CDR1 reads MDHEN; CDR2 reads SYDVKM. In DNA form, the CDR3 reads TGTGCCAGCAGTTTGCTAGGATATGGCTACACCTTC. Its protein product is CASSLLGYGYTF.

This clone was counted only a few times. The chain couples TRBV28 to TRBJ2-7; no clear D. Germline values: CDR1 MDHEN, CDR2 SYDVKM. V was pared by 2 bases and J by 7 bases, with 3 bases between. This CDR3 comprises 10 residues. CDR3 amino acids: CASSLGEQYF. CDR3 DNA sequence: TGTGCCAGCAGTTTAGGGGAGCAGTACTTC.

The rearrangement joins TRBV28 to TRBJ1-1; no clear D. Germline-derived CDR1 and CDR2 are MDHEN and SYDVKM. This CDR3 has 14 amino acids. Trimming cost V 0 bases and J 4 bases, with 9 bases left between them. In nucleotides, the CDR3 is TGTGCCAGCAGTTTATGGGTCCCAGGCACTGAAGCTTTCTTT. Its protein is CASSLWVPGTEAFF.

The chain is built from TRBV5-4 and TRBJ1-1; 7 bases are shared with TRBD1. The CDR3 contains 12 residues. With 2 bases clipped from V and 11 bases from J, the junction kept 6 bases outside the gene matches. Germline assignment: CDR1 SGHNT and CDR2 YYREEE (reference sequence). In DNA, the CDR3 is TGTGCCAGCAGCTTTACTACAGGGGACGCTTTCTTT. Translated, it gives CASSFTTGDAFF.